The T cell receptor (beta chain) described here comes from a study of CD8 T cells in ankylosing spondylitis. Notes on this clonotype: Its antigen remains unidentified.

Quantitative 5'-RACE with molecular barcodes was used to make the TCR beta libraries. TCRdb reprocessed the 5' RACE reads with MiXCR, giving one entry per CDR3 protein. The sample holds 330,000 or so distinct CDR3 sequences, 8% seen once. Findings and limits, study-wide: Before this, some motif variants had been reported in reactive arthritis synovial fluid and blood. A TCR beta motif made of fewer than 10 highly homologous variants seemed typical of ankylosing spondylitis blood.

The TCR originated in a male donor with ankylosing spondylitis. Sequencing was done on a sample of blood, either unsorted or a sorted T cell fraction (not recorded which).

CDR3 protein: CSVEGLVRTGELFF. In DNA, the CDR3 is TGCAGCGTTGAAGGGCTAGTAAGGACCGGGGAGCTGTTTTTT. The V gene is TRBV29-1, the J gene TRBJ2-2; D call uncertain. This CDR3 contains 14 residues. Trimming stripped 1 base from V and 5 bases from J, with 11 bases between. The V gene's germline CDR1 is SQVTM and CDR2 ANQGSEA.